Detailed here is one T cell receptor (beta chain). Authors' methods: The authors estimated nucleated cell counts from reference gene primer amplification. Measured with immunoSEQ multiplex PCR; TCRdb has only the in-frame clones, and not every one. V and J calls plus clone size are reproduced from that table; the DNA served to infer D and trimming. The sample records under 300,000 clones, 86% being singletons. The data were obtained in a study of blood T cell repertoires in COVID-19. This study enrolled people aged about 18 to 95 from 20 to 25 US geographic areas. Assignments of participants to cohorts depended upon their own reported clinical history. The CDR3 spans 15 residues. Germline-derived CDR1 and CDR2 are SGHDN and FVKESK. With 4 bases clipped from V and 4 bases from J, the junction kept 6 bases outside the gene matches.

The sequence was obtained from a man aged 18 to 30 who had recovered from COVID-19. Sequencing was performed on PBMCs or T cells enriched from blood (not recorded which). The chain carries TRBV14 and TRBJ1-3; the match to TRBD1 covers 8 bases. The CDR3 DNA follows: TGTGCCAGCAGCCTTGGACAGGGCGCAGGAAACACCATATATTTT. Amino acids: CASSLGQGAGNTIYF.